This TCR beta chain was documented in a study of T cells in tuberculosis. Across the study: Sequenced TCRs come from CD1B-GMM tetramer-binding T cells. Study findings and constraints: Selection depended on which cryopreserved specimens were available. Smaller alpha distances in active tuberculosis partly reflected shorter CDR3-alpha lengths.

Tuberculin skin test and IGRA determined adolescents' latent tuberculosis status at entry. Libraries were prepared by immunoSEQ multiplex PCR; TCRdb keeps only in-frame clonotypes and omits some of them. The sample records 35,000 to 55,000 clones, approximately 94% being singletons. To note about this clone: As yet, its antigen is unknown.

The sequencing sample was made of PBMCs. The clonotype comes from a donor aged 10 to 29 with latent tuberculosis or without tuberculosis infection. Some clones in this sample may be carry-over from other donors' samples.

The CDR3 DNA reads TGTGCCAGCAGTTTGGGGACAGGGGAAGGCCTTGGCTACACCTTC. Residues: CASSLGTGEGLGYTF. This sequence joins TRBV28 and TRBJ1-2, with 10 bases aligning to TRBD1. The CDR3 has 15 amino acids. The trim removed 3 bases at V and 7 bases at J, leaving 8 bases unmatched. From germline, CDR1 is MDHEN and CDR2 SYDVKM.